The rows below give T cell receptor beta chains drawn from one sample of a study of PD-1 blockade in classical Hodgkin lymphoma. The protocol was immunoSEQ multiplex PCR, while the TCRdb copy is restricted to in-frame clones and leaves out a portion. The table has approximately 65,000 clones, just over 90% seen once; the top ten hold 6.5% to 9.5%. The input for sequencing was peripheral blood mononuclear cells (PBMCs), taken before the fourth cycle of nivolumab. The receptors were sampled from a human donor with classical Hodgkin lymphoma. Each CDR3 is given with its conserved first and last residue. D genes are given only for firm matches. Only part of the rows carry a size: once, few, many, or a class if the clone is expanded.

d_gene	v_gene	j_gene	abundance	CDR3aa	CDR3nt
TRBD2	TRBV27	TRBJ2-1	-	CASSYMGLAVTYNEQFF	TGTGCCAGCAGTTATATGGGACTAGCGGTAACCTACAATGAGCAGTTCTTC
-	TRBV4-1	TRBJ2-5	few	CASSQDWGSSETQYF	TGCGCCAGCAGCCAAGATTGGGGGTCTTCGGAGACCCAGTACTTC
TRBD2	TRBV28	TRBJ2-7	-	CASSLTSGSIYEQYF	TGTGCCAGCAGTTTAACTAGCGGGAGCATCTACGAGCAGTACTTC
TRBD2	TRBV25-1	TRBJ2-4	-	CASSDPLAGSAAKNIQYF	TGTGCCAGCAGTGACCCTCTAGCGGGTAGTGCGGCCAAAAACATTCAGTACTTC
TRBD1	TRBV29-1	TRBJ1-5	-	CSVVGTGLNQPQHF	TGCAGCGTTGTCGGGACAGGGCTCAATCAGCCCCAGCATTTT
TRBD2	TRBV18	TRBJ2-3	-	CASSPPGLAGTDTQYF	TGTGCCAGCTCACCACCGGGACTAGCGGGCACAGATACGCAGTATTTT
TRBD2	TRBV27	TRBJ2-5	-	CASSLFLPTSLKTSGRWETQYF	TGTGCCAGCAGTTTATTCCTGCCTACCTCCCTGAAGACTAGCGGGAGATGGGAGACCCAGTACTTC
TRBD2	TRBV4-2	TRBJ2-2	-	CASSQGTSSGELFF	TGTGCCAGCAGCCAAGGGACTAGTTCCGGGGAGCTGTTTTTT
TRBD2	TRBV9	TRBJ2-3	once	CASSVTSGGPSTDTQYF	TGTGCCAGCAGCGTAACAAGCGGGGGCCCTAGCACAGATACGCAGTATTTT
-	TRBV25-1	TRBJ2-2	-	CASSEWGASNTGELFF	TGTGCCAGCAGTGAATGGGGGGCCTCGAACACCGGGGAGCTGTTTTTT
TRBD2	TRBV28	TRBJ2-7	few	CASRVPPRGEQYF	TGTGCCAGCAGAGTACCCCCGCGGGGGGAGCAGTACTTC
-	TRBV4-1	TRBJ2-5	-	CASSLRQVGETQYF	TGCGCCAGCAGCCTGAGGCAGGTCGGAGAGACCCAGTACTTC
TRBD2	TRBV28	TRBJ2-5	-	CASSLLAGLQETQYF	TGTGCCAGCAGTTTACTAGCGGGCCTTCAAGAGACCCAGTACTTC
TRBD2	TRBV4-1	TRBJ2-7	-	CASSQAWREAYEQYF	TGCGCCAGCAGCCAAGCTTGGCGGGAGGCCTACGAGCAGTACTTC